The rows below give T cell receptor beta chains drawn from one sample of a study of beta chain features in type 1 diabetes. Using immunoSEQ multiplex PCR, the repertoire was profiled, and TCRdb retains in-frame clones only, with some absent. The data show roughly 500,000 clones, approximately 31% seen once. The sample comprised naive CD4+ T cells from blood. The source of these receptors is a man aged 18-30 years in good health. CDR3s include the opening cysteine and the closing phenylalanine or tryptophan. The D gene is left open where the match is weak. Clone size is not always given. Where it is, it says once, few, many or a class for expanded clones.

V: TRBV11-2
J: TRBJ2-3
size: few
D: NA
DNA: TGTGCCAGCAGCCACTTCTGGGATACGCAGTATTTT
CDR3: CASSHFWDTQYF

V: TRBV9
J: TRBJ2-5
size: NA
D: TRBD2
DNA: TGTGCCAGCAGCGACAGGAGTAGCGGGAGTGAGACCCAGTACTTC
CDR3: CASSDRSSGSETQYF

V: TRBV9
J: TRBJ1-2
size: NA
D: TRBD1
DNA: TGTGCCAGCAGCGTAGAAGGGGGCCCTCACTATGGCTACACCTTC
CDR3: CASSVEGGPHYGYTF

V: TRBV18
J: TRBJ1-1
size: NA
D: NA
DNA: TGTGCCAGCTCCCCGACAGGGAACACTGAAGCTTTCTTT
CDR3: CASSPTGNTEAFF

V: TRBV28
J: TRBJ2-7
size: NA
D: NA
DNA: TGTGCCAGCAGTTTTGGGAACTCCTACGAGCAGTACTTC
CDR3: CASSFGNSYEQYF

V: TRBV9
J: TRBJ2-5
size: NA
D: TRBD2
DNA: TGTGCCAGCAGTCAAAGCGGACTAGCGGGAGGAAGGGAGACCCAGTACTTC
CDR3: CASSQSGLAGGRETQYF

V: TRBV7-9
J: TRBJ2-3
size: NA
D: TRBD2
DNA: TGTGCCAGCAGTTCCGGGACTAGCGCTAATACGCAGTATTTT
CDR3: CASSSGTSANTQYF

V: TRBV7-9
J: TRBJ1-1
size: few
D: NA
DNA: TGTGCCAGCAGCTTCGACAGTAACACTGAAGCTTTCTTT
CDR3: CASSFDSNTEAFF

V: TRBV7-9
J: TRBJ1-5
size: few
D: TRBD1
DNA: TGTGCCAGCAGCTTAAGGGACAGGGGGCTTCAGCCCCAGCATTTT
CDR3: CASSLRDRGLQPQHF

V: TRBV7-2
J: TRBJ2-5
size: NA
D: NA
DNA: TGTGCCAGCAGCTTAGAGTCTAGAAAGACCCAGTACTTC
CDR3: CASSLESRKTQYF